This T cell receptor (beta chain) was identified in a study of T cell repertoires in cytomegalovirus infection. On the study more broadly: Public TCR beta signatures marked donors with CMV infection and the matching HLA.

This clonotype was seen many times. TCRdb independently ran MiXCR on the reads; one entry per CDR3 protein. The data show some 150,000 distinct CDR3 sequences, about 6% seen once. CDR1 is SGHTA and CDR2 is FQGNSA in the germline V gene. The CDR3 spans 14 residues. V lost 6 bases, J lost 2 bases, and 4 bases stayed unmatched. The specimen sequenced was PBMCs. The receptor comes from a human donor in good health (CMV status not recorded). Some clones in this sample may be carry-over from other donors' samples. The chain employs TRBV7-2 and TRBJ1-5; 7 bases match TRBD1. CDR3 nucleotides: TGTGCCAGCAGGCTCGGGACAGGCAATCAGCCCCAGCATTTT. This translates into CASRLGTGNQPQHF.